The 27 T cell receptor beta chains reported below all come from one sample, sequenced in a study of blood T cell repertoires in COVID-19. Profiled with immunoSEQ multiplex PCR; TCRdb holds only in-frame clones, not every one. The data show approximately 390,000 clones, around 91% seen once. The sample consisted of peripheral blood. Source of these receptors: a man between 18 and 29 years old with active or convalescent COVID-19.

The gene calls are TRBV4-3 and TRBJ2-1, with TRBD2 matching over 9 bases. The CDR3 contains 14 residues. Germline lookup yields CDR1 LGHNA and CDR2 YSLEER. V gave up 6 bases and J gave up 0 bases; unmatched junction bases: 0. The CDR3 sequence: CASSSGGSYNEQFF. CDR3 coding DNA: TGCGCCAGCAGTAGCGGGGGCTCCTACAATGAGCAGTTCTTC.

This sequence joins TRBV2 and TRBJ2-3; D unclear. This CDR3 region has 15 residues. The V end was cut by 9 bases, the J end by 0 bases, with 16 bases between. Per germline, CDR1 SNHLY and CDR2 FYNNEI. The CDR3 loop reads CARRRGETSTDTQYF. Here the CDR3 DNA reads TGTGCCAGACGACGTGGAGAAACTAGCACAGATACGCAGTATTTT.

V and J are TRBV9 and TRBJ2-3; D is undetermined. CDR3 length equals 15 residues. Germline CDR1 is SGDLS and CDR2 is YYNGEE. V was pared by 4 bases and J by 2 bases, with 14 bases between. The CDR3 loop reads CASSPFGVDTDTQYF. CDR3 coding DNA: TGTGCCAGCAGCCCCTTCGGAGTTGACACAGATACGCAGTATTTT.

The table lists this clone with many counts. The gene calls are TRBV7-3 and TRBJ1-2, with 7 bases fitting TRBD1. The CDR3 totals 14 residues. The ends lost 5 bases at V and 8 bases at J; junction bases unmatched: 11. In germline, CDR1 is SGHTA, CDR2 FQGTGA. CDR3 loop: CASSPRDSQGGYTF. The CDR3 DNA is TGTGCCAGCAGCCCCCGGGACAGCCAGGGCGGCTACACCTTC. Looking up the rest from reference TRBV7-3 and TRBJ1-2 gives the full variable domain: GAGVSQTPSNKVTEKGKYVELRCDPISGHTALYWYRQSLGQGPEFLIYFQGTGAADDSGLPNDRFFAVRPEGSVSTLKIQRTERGDSAVYLCASSPRDSQGGYTFGSGTRLTVV.

V is TRBV3-1 (or the pseudogene TRBV3-2) and J is TRBJ2-7; D is undetermined. Germline V CDR1 and CDR2: LGHDT, YNNKEL (reference sequence). V was cut by 4 bases and J by 6 bases, with 13 bases left in between. CDR3 length: 13 residues. CDR3 bases: TGTGCCAGCAGCCGAACAGACCCACCCGAGCAGTACTTC. Protein product: CASSRTDPPEQYF.

The chain links TRBV10-3 to TRBJ2-7; 8 nucleotides match TRBD2. The J segment lost 2 bases and the V segment lost 4 bases, leaving 4 bases of the junction unmatched. CDR3 length: 14 amino acids. Germline CDR1 reads ENHRY; CDR2 reads SYGVKD. The CDR3 is CAISGKTSAYEQYF. The CDR3, as DNA: TGTGCCATCAGTGGGAAGACTAGCGCCTACGAGCAGTACTTC.

The chain couples TRBV6-5 to TRBJ1-5, with 9 bases matching TRBD1. CDR1 and CDR2 from the germline V gene are MNHEY and SVGAGI. V shed 8 bases, J shed 6 bases, and the junction held 5 bases outside the gene matches. The CDR3 length is 13 residues. CDR3 DNA: TGTGCCAGCCTTGGGACAGGGTTTCAGCCCCAGCATTTT. Protein: CASLGTGFQPQHF.

The rearrangement uses TRBV7-2 and TRBJ2-1; 12 nucleotides align to TRBD1. V lost 4 bases, J lost 7 bases, and 8 bases stayed unmatched. This CDR3 region has 16 residues. Germline V gene sequence: CDR1 SGHTA, CDR2 FQGNSA. As DNA, the CDR3 is TGTGCCAGCAGCTCGTCCGGGACAGGGGGCGGAAATGAGCAGTTCTTC. As protein: CASSSSGTGGGNEQFF.

With regard to this clone: Other DNA sequences in this specimen translate into the identical CDR3. The chain couples TRBV11-2 to TRBJ2-2; D ambiguous. Looked up from germline, CDR1 is SGHAT and CDR2 is FQNNGV. Trimming removed 1 base at V and 0 bases at J, with 6 bases between. This CDR3 has 15 amino acids. The CDR3 spells CASSLVTANTGELFF. The DNA of the CDR3 is TGTGCCAGCAGCTTAGTCACGGCGAACACCGGGGAGCTGTTTTTT.

This clone has ten or more counts. V and J are TRBV6-6 and TRBJ2-7, with TRBD2 matching over 10 bases. Losses at the gene ends were 5 bases for V and 1 base for J; bases not matched to a gene: 8. Germline CDR1 and CDR2: MNHNY and SVGAGI (reference sequence). This CDR3 has 16 amino acids. The CDR3 nucleotides are TGTGCCAGCAGTGCCCCGGGACTAGCGACTTCCTACGAGCAGTACTTC. Amino acid sequence: CASSAPGLATSYEQYF.

The chain couples TRBV19 to TRBJ1-5; 8 nucleotides line up with TRBD1. This CDR3 spans 15 amino acids. The V gene's germline CDR1 is LNHDA and CDR2 SQIVND (reference sequence). J lost 6 bases, V lost 3 bases, and 7 bases had no gene match. The CDR3 DNA is TGTGCCAGTAGTATTCGGCAGGGGGCAATTCAGCCCCAGCATTTT. Amino acid sequence: CASSIRQGAIQPQHF.

This chain links TRBV5-4 with TRBJ2-3; TRBD2 agrees at 16 bases. CDR1 is SGHNT and CDR2 is YYREEE in the germline V gene (reference sequence). V lost 5 bases and J lost 4; bases outside the gene matches: 7. The CDR3 spans 17 residues. In DNA form, the CDR3 reads TGTGCCAGCAGACCCGGGACTAGCGGGAGGGGGCCAGATACGCAGTATTTT. It codes for CASRPGTSGRGPDTQYF.

This rearrangement joins TRBV4-1 to TRBJ1-1; D gene unclear. V shed 1 base and J shed 0 bases, with 9 bases lying between them. The germline CDR1 and CDR2 sequences are MGHRA and YSYEKL. The CDR3 has 15 residues. In DNA, the CDR3 is TGCGCCAGCAGCCAAGTCGGCAGGTTGAACACTGAAGCTTTCTTT. Protein sequence: CASSQVGRLNTEAFF.

The chain recombines TRBV28 with TRBJ2-1; perhaps TRBD1 as D (5 bases). The CDR3 spans 13 residues. Trimming removed 6 bases from V and 10 bases from J, with 16 bases in between. The V gene's germline CDR1 is MDHEN and CDR2 SYDVKM. CDR3 sequence reads: CASSLSARQEQFF. The CDR3 coding sequence is TGTGCCAGCAGCCTTTCGGCCAGACAGGAGCAGTTCTTC. Filled out from reference TRBV28 and TRBJ2-1, the complete variable domain reads DVKVTQSSRYLVKRTGEKVFLECVQDMDHENMFWYRQDPGLGLRLIYFSYDVKMKEKGDIPEGYSVSREKKERFSLILESASTNQTSMYLCASSLSARQEQFFGPGTRLTVL.

V gene TRBV19 combines with J gene TRBJ1-2; D unresolved. Per the germline V gene, CDR1 is LNHDA and CDR2 is SQIVND (reference sequence). Trimming shortened V by 4 bases and J by 7 bases, and 10 bases separated the two germline ends. This CDR3 is built from 12 residues. The DNA for the CDR3 is TGTGCCAGTAGTACCACCCCAGGTGGCTACACCTTC. Protein: CASSTTPGGYTF.

The rearrangement uses TRBV28 and TRBJ1-2, with 7 bases matching TRBD1. Germline V gives CDR1 MDHEN, CDR2 SYDVKM. V shed 5 bases and J 6 bases; nucleotides not matched to a gene: 6. The CDR3 loop spans 13 amino acids. The CDR3, as DNA: TGTGCCAGCAGTCACCACGACAGGGATGGCTACACCTTC. This encodes CASSHHDRDGYTF.

The gene calls are TRBV7-9 and TRBJ1-2; 7 nucleotides match TRBD1. J lost 7 bases, V lost 5 bases, and 16 bases had no gene match. The CDR3 totals 16 residues. In germline, CDR1 is SEHNR, CDR2 FQNEAQ (reference sequence). The CDR3 region is CASSPYENRGLVGYTF. The CDR3 nucleotides are TGTGCCAGCAGCCCATACGAGAACAGGGGCCTAGTTGGCTACACCTTC.

This chain joins TRBV9 and TRBJ2-5; tentatively, D is TRBD2 (7 bases). The V end lost 4 bases, the J end lost 2 bases, and 15 bases lay between the germline ends. Per germline, CDR1 SGDLS and CDR2 YYNGEE. This CDR3 comprises 15 residues. The CDR3 is CASSRGAAVQETQYF. CDR3 DNA: TGTGCCAGCAGCCGGGGGGCAGCCGTTCAAGAGACCCAGTACTTC. Using reference TRBV9 and TRBJ2-5 for the parts outside the CDR3, the full variable domain is DSGVTQTPKHLITATGQRVTLRCSPRSGDLSVYWYQQSLDQGLQFLIQYYNGEERAKGNILERFSAQQFPDLHSELNLSSLELGDSALYFCASSRGAAVQETQYFGPGTRLLVL.

The chain carries TRBV6-6 and TRBJ2-7; D unresolved. V lost 7 bases and J 5 bases, leaving 15 bases between the germline ends. Germline assignment: CDR1 MNHNY and CDR2 SVGAGI (reference sequence). The CDR3 is 13 residues long. The CDR3 DNA reads as TGTGCCAGCACTACAGCCAACGGCGACGAGCAGTACTTC. Translation gives CASTTANGDEQYF.

This rearrangement joins TRBV4-1 to TRBJ1-1; 9 bases match TRBD1. The V gene's germline CDR1 is MGHRA and CDR2 YSYEKL. V lost 2 bases and J lost 3; bases outside the gene matches: 7. CDR3 length equals 16 residues. The CDR3 sequence is CASSQLGQGRYTEAFF. CDR3 DNA: TGCGCCAGCAGCCAATTAGGACAGGGGCGATACACTGAAGCTTTCTTT.

The chain couples TRBV2 to TRBJ1-4; the match to TRBD1 covers 7 bases. CDR3 length equals 15 residues. V lost 2 bases to trimming and J lost 3 bases; unmatched junction nucleotides: 3. Germline assignment: CDR1 SNHLY and CDR2 FYNNEI. The CDR3 sequence: CASSEFDRANEKLFF. The CDR3, as DNA: TGTGCCAGCAGTGAATTCGACAGGGCTAATGAAAAACTGTTTTTT.

The V call is TRBV3-1 (or the pseudogene TRBV3-2), the J call TRBJ2-4; 11 bases agree with TRBD2. Germline loops: CDR1 LGHDT, CDR2 YNNKEL (reference sequence). CDR3 length: 15 amino acids. The trim removed 2 bases at V and 9 bases at J, leaving 6 bases unmatched. The DNA of the CDR3 is TGTGCCAGCAGCCAAACTAGCGGGGGAAACAGCATTCAGTACTTC. It encodes CASSQTSGGNSIQYF.

The DNA for the CDR3 is TGTGCCAGCAGCCAGTACGACGCAGGCTATGGCTACACCTTC. Its protein is CASSQYDAGYGYTF. This sequence joins TRBV7-8 and TRBJ1-2; D uncertain. The CDR3 spans 14 residues. Germline loops: CDR1 SGHVS, CDR2 FQNEAQ. V lost 5 bases, J lost 4 bases, and 14 bases lay in between.

The rearrangement joins TRBV21-1 to TRBJ2-5; no DNA check was done on the table's D call, TRBD1. TRBV21-1 is shown as a pseudogene. There are 20 residues in the CDR3. CDR3 in amino acids: CASSSLLRQPAGIFQETQYF. DNA of the CDR3: TGTGCCAGCAGCTCCCTTCTGCGTCAACCGGCAGGGATTTTCCAAGAGACCCAGTACTTC.

V and J are TRBV6-5 and TRBJ2-7; 12 nucleotides agree with TRBD1. CDR1 and CDR2 from the germline V gene are MNHEY and SVGAGI. With V trimmed by 5 bases and J by 4 bases, 6 bases remained unmatched. The CDR3 is 15 amino acids. The CDR3 loop reads CASSPGTGGRYEQYF. The CDR3 nucleotides are TGTGCCAGCAGTCCCGGGACAGGGGGCAGATACGAGCAGTACTTC.

This chain links TRBV24-1 with TRBJ2-7; D gene ambiguous. Germline CDR1 KGHDR, CDR2 SFDVKD. Trimming left V 3 bases short and J 0 bases short, with 8 bases between. This CDR3 has 14 amino acids. The CDR3 coding sequence is TGTGCCACCAGTGATCACAGACACTCCTACGAGCAGTACTTC. Residues: CATSDHRHSYEQYF.

The V gene is TRBV5-1, the J gene TRBJ2-7; D possibly corresponds to TRBD2 (5 bases). V was shortened by 0 bases and J by 7 bases, with 14 bases between the two germline ends. The CDR3 spans 14 residues. Germline V gene sequence: CDR1 SGHRS, CDR2 YFSETQ. CDR3 DNA sequence: TGCGCCAGCAGCTTGGGTCCCTCGCCGGGGGAGCAGTACTTC. Translating it yields CASSLGPSPGEQYF.